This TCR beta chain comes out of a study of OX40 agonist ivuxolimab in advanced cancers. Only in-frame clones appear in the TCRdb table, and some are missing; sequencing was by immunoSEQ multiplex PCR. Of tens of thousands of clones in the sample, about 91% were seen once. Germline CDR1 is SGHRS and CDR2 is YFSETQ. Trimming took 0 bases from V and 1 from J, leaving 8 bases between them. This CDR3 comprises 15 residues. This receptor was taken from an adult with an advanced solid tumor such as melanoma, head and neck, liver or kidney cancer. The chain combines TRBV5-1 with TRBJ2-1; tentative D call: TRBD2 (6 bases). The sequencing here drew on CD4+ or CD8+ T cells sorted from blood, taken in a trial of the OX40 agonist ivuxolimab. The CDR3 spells CASSLGSGSYNEQFF. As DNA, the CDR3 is TGCGCCAGCAGCTTGGGTAGCGGTTCCTACAATGAGCAGTTCTTC.